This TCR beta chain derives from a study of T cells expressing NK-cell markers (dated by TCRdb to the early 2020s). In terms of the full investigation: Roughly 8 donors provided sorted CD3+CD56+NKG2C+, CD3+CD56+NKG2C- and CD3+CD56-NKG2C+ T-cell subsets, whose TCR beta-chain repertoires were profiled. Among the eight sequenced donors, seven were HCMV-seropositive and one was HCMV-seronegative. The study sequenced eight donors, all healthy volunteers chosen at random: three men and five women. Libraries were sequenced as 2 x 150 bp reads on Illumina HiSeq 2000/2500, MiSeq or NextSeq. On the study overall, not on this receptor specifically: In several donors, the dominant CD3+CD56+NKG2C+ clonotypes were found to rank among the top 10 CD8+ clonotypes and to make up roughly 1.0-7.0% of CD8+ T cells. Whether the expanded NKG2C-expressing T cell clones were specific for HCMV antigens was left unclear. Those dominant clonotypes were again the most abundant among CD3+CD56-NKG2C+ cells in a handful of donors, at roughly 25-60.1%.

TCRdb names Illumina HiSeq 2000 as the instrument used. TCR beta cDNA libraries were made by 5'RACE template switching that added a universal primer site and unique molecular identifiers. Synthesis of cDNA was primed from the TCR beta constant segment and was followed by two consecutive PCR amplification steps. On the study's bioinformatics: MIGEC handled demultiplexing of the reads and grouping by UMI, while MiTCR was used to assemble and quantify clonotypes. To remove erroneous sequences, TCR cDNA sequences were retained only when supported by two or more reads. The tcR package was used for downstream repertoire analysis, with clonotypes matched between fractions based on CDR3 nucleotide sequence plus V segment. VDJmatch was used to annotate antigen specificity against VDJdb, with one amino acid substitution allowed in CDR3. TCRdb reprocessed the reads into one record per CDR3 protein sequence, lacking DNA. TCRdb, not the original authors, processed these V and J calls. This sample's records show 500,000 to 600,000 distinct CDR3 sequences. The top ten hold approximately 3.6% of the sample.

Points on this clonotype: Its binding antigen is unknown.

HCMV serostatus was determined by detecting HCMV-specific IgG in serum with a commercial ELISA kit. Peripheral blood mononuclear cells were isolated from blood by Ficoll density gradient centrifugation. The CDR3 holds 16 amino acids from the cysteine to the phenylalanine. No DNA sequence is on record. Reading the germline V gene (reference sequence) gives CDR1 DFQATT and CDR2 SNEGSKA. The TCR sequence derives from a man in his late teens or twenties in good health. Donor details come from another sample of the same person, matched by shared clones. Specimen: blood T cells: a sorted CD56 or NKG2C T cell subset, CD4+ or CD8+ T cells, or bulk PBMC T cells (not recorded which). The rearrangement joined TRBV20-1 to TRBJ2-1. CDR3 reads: CSARDLASSSYNEQFF.